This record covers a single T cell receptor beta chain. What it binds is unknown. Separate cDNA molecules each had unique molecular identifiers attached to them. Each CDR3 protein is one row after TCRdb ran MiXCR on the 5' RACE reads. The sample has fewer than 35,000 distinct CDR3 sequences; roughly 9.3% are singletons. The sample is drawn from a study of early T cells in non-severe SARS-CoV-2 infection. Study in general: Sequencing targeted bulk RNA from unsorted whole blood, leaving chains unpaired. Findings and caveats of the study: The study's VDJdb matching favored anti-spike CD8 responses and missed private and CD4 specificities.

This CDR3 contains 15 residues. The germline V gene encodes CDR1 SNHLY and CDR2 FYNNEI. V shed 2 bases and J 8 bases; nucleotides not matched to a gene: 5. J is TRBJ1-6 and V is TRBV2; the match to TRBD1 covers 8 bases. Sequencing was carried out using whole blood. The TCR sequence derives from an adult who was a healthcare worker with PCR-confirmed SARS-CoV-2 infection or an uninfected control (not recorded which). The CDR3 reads CASSERRGQDSPLHF. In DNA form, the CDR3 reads TGTGCCAGCAGTGAACGCAGGGGGCAGGATTCACCCCTCCACTTT.